Listed below are T cell receptor beta chains from one sample, sequenced in a study of cytomegalovirus exposure and HLA in healthy donors. TCRdb keeps only in-frame clones here, not all; method: immunoSEQ multiplex PCR. The table includes about 200,000 clones, 70% to 90% detected once. The material sequenced was PBMCs. These receptors all stem from a man in his thirties or forties in good health and CMV-seronegative. Each CDR3 is given with its conserved first and last residue. Fields, in order: J gene, V gene, clone size, D gene, CDR3 length, CDR3 DNA, CDR3 protein. A D gene is named only where the DNA matches it firmly. A row's size may be missing; if present it is once, few, many or a size class.

j_call: TRBJ1-4; v_call: TRBV4-1; clone_size: -; d_call: TRBD1; cdr3_length: 14; cdr3_nt: TGCGCCAGCAGCCAGACAGGGACTAATGAAAAACTGTTTTTT; cdr3_aa: CASSQTGTNEKLFF
j_call: TRBJ1-2; v_call: TRBV19; clone_size: -; d_call: TRBD1; cdr3_length: 15; cdr3_nt: TGTGCCAGTAGTATCTGGGGACAGCTCGCCGGTGGCTACACCTTC; cdr3_aa: CASSIWGQLAGGYTF
j_call: TRBJ2-5; v_call: TRBV6-5; clone_size: -; d_call: -; cdr3_length: 13; cdr3_nt: TGTGCCAGCAGACATCCCGGGATGGAGACCCAGTACTTC; cdr3_aa: CASRHPGMETQYF
j_call: TRBJ2-7; v_call: TRBV6-5; clone_size: -; d_call: TRBD1; cdr3_length: 15; cdr3_nt: TGTGCCAGCAGTTACGGCCAGGGGGCAACCTACGAGCAGTACTTC; cdr3_aa: CASSYGQGATYEQYF
j_call: TRBJ2-5; v_call: TRBV19; clone_size: -; d_call: TRBD2; cdr3_length: 15; cdr3_nt: TGTGCCAGTAGTATTATGGCGGGGGGGCAAGAGACCCAGTACTTC; cdr3_aa: CASSIMAGGQETQYF
j_call: TRBJ1-2; v_call: TRBV29-1; clone_size: -; d_call: -; cdr3_length: 13; cdr3_nt: TGCAGCGTCGGATCCACAGGGAACTATGGCTACACCTTC; cdr3_aa: CSVGSTGNYGYTF
j_call: TRBJ1-1; v_call: TRBV6-5; clone_size: -; d_call: TRBD1; cdr3_length: 13; cdr3_nt: TGTGCCAGCAGGACAGGGCTGGGCACTGAAGCTTTCTTT; cdr3_aa: CASRTGLGTEAFF
j_call: TRBJ1-2; v_call: TRBV7-9; clone_size: once; d_call: -; cdr3_length: 13; cdr3_nt: TGTGCCAGCAGCTTAGACAGGGTGTCGGGCTACACCTTC; cdr3_aa: CASSLDRVSGYTF
j_call: TRBJ1-1; v_call: TRBV6-1; clone_size: -; d_call: -; cdr3_length: 9; cdr3_nt: TGTGCCGCAGGGGTTGGAGCTTTCTTT; cdr3_aa: CAAGVGAFF
j_call: TRBJ2-7; v_call: TRBV6-5; clone_size: -; d_call: -; cdr3_length: 13; cdr3_nt: TGTGCCAGCAGTTACCGGGTCACCCTCGAGCAGTACTTC; cdr3_aa: CASSYRVTLEQYF
j_call: TRBJ2-5; v_call: TRBV18; clone_size: -; d_call: -; cdr3_length: 12; cdr3_nt: TGTGCCAGCTCACCGCGGGAAGAGACCCAGTACTTC; cdr3_aa: CASSPREETQYF
j_call: TRBJ2-5; v_call: TRBV27; clone_size: once; d_call: -; cdr3_length: 14; cdr3_nt: TGTGCCAGCAGTCCCACAGGAGTTCAAGAGACCCAGTACTTC; cdr3_aa: CASSPTGVQETQYF
j_call: TRBJ1-5; v_call: TRBV2; clone_size: -; d_call: TRBD1; cdr3_length: 16; cdr3_nt: TGTGCCAGCCTACGGGACAGGGAGAGTGGCAATCAGCCCCAGCATTTT; cdr3_aa: CASLRDRESGNQPQHF
j_call: TRBJ2-3; v_call: TRBV6-5; clone_size: -; d_call: -; cdr3_length: 14; cdr3_nt: TGTGCCAGCAGTACCTTAACTAGCACAGATACGCAGTATTTT; cdr3_aa: CASSTLTSTDTQYF
j_call: TRBJ2-3; v_call: TRBV18; clone_size: -; d_call: TRBD1; cdr3_length: 14; cdr3_nt: TGTGCCAGCTCGGGGACAGCCTCCACAGATACGCAGTATTTT; cdr3_aa: CASSGTASTDTQYF
j_call: TRBJ2-2; v_call: TRBV9; clone_size: -; d_call: -; cdr3_length: 13; cdr3_nt: TGTGCCAGCAGCGTTAGGGGTACCGGGGAGCTGTTTTTT; cdr3_aa: CASSVRGTGELFF
j_call: TRBJ2-7; v_call: TRBV28; clone_size: few; d_call: -; cdr3_length: 15; cdr3_nt: TGTGCCAGCAGGGGTCCAAGGGGGTGGAGATACGAGCAGTACTTC; cdr3_aa: CASRGPRGWRYEQYF
j_call: TRBJ1-4; v_call: TRBV5-1; clone_size: -; d_call: -; cdr3_length: 14; cdr3_nt: TGCGCCAGCAGACCAGACAGGAGTAGGGAAAAACTGTTTTTT; cdr3_aa: CASRPDRSREKLFF
j_call: TRBJ2-7; v_call: TRBV5-6; clone_size: -; d_call: TRBD2; cdr3_length: 14; cdr3_nt: TGTGCCAGCAGCCCCCGGACTAGCAGTCACGAGCAGTACTTC; cdr3_aa: CASSPRTSSHEQYF
j_call: TRBJ2-3; v_call: TRBV13; clone_size: -; d_call: TRBD1; cdr3_length: 15; cdr3_nt: TGTGCCGGCAGCTCGGGGGACAGGGGGACAGATACGCAGTATTTT; cdr3_aa: CAGSSGDRGTDTQYF
j_call: TRBJ2-5; v_call: TRBV7-2; clone_size: once; d_call: TRBD2; cdr3_length: 16; cdr3_nt: TGTGCCAGCAGTTGGAAGACTAGCCCCGAAGTGGAGACCCAGTACTTC; cdr3_aa: CASSWKTSPEVETQYF
j_call: TRBJ2-1; v_call: TRBV7-9; clone_size: -; d_call: -; cdr3_length: 13; cdr3_nt: TGTGCCAGCAGTGACAGCACCTACAATGAGCAGTTCTTC; cdr3_aa: CASSDSTYNEQFF
j_call: TRBJ2-2; v_call: TRBV6-1; clone_size: -; d_call: -; cdr3_length: 14; cdr3_nt: TGTGCCAGCAGAGGACAGATGAACACCGGGGAGCTGTTTTTT; cdr3_aa: CASRGQMNTGELFF
j_call: TRBJ1-2; v_call: TRBV9; clone_size: -; d_call: -; cdr3_length: 11; cdr3_nt: TGTGCCAGCAGCGAGCTCAAGAGGTACACCTTC; cdr3_aa: CASSELKRYTF
j_call: TRBJ2-3; v_call: TRBV9; clone_size: -; d_call: TRBD2; cdr3_length: 17; cdr3_nt: TGTGCCAGCAGCGTACTAGCGGGGGGGTTTAGCACAGATACGCAGTATTTT; cdr3_aa: CASSVLAGGFSTDTQYF
j_call: TRBJ1-5; v_call: TRBV7-2; clone_size: -; d_call: -; cdr3_length: 17; cdr3_nt: TGTGCCAGCAGCTTAGCGCTGGCAATGTATAGCAATCAGCCCCAGCATTTT; cdr3_aa: CASSLALAMYSNQPQHF
j_call: TRBJ1-6; v_call: TRBV28; clone_size: -; d_call: -; cdr3_length: 14; cdr3_nt: TGTGCCAGCAGGCCCGCCTCCGGGTACTCACCCCTCCACTTT; cdr3_aa: CASRPASGYSPLHF
j_call: TRBJ2-5; v_call: TRBV7-2; clone_size: -; d_call: -; cdr3_length: 14; cdr3_nt: TGTGCCAGCAGTGATATGGGGGGGCGGGGGACCCAGTACTTC; cdr3_aa: CASSDMGGRGTQYF
j_call: TRBJ2-7; v_call: TRBV27; clone_size: once; d_call: -; cdr3_length: 17; cdr3_nt: TGTGCCAGCAGTCTCTTTATTAGGAGGGGGGGACCTTCGGAGCAGTACTTC; cdr3_aa: CASSLFIRRGGPSEQYF
j_call: TRBJ1-2; v_call: TRBV5-1; clone_size: -; d_call: -; cdr3_length: 11; cdr3_nt: TGCGCCAGCAGCTATCAGGGGATCTACACCTTC; cdr3_aa: CASSYQGIYTF
j_call: TRBJ2-3; v_call: TRBV4-3; clone_size: -; d_call: TRBD2; cdr3_length: 17; cdr3_nt: TGCGCCAGCAGCCAACATGCGCGGGGGTCGAACACAGATACGCAGTATTTT; cdr3_aa: CASSQHARGSNTDTQYF
j_call: TRBJ2-4; v_call: TRBV5-4; clone_size: -; d_call: TRBD2; cdr3_length: 16; cdr3_nt: TGTGCCAGCAGCTCCTATACGGGGGGTCCCAAAAACATTCAGTACTTC; cdr3_aa: CASSSYTGGPKNIQYF
j_call: TRBJ2-3; v_call: TRBV27; clone_size: -; d_call: -; cdr3_length: 17; cdr3_nt: TGTGCCAGCAGCCCACCCGGACAGCAGACTAGCACAGATACGCAGTATTTT; cdr3_aa: CASSPPGQQTSTDTQYF
j_call: TRBJ2-5; v_call: TRBV4-2; clone_size: -; d_call: -; cdr3_length: 14; cdr3_nt: TGTGCCAGCAGCCCCAGGGCTCTGGGGGAGACCCAGTACTTC; cdr3_aa: CASSPRALGETQYF
j_call: TRBJ2-7; v_call: TRBV5-6; clone_size: -; d_call: TRBD2; cdr3_length: 12; cdr3_nt: TGTGCCAGCAGCTCGGGGGGGTACGAGCAGTACTTC; cdr3_aa: CASSSGGYEQYF
j_call: TRBJ1-4; v_call: TRBV27; clone_size: -; d_call: -; cdr3_length: 15; cdr3_nt: TGTGCCAGCAGTTTATCGGCCGGGTCTAGAGAAAAACTGTTTTTT; cdr3_aa: CASSLSAGSREKLFF
j_call: TRBJ2-1; v_call: TRBV2; clone_size: -; d_call: TRBD1; cdr3_length: 15; cdr3_nt: TGTGCCAGCAGTGGGACAGGGATCACCTACAATGAGCAGTTCTTC; cdr3_aa: CASSGTGITYNEQFF
j_call: TRBJ2-1; v_call: TRBV5-1; clone_size: -; d_call: -; cdr3_length: 15; cdr3_nt: TGCGCCAGCAGCTTGAAAAGGGGGGGGTTTAATGAGCAGTTCTTC; cdr3_aa: CASSLKRGGFNEQFF
j_call: TRBJ2-3; v_call: TRBV7-9; clone_size: -; d_call: -; cdr3_length: 14; cdr3_nt: TGTGCCAGCAGCCCCTCGACTAGCACAGATACGCAGTATTTT; cdr3_aa: CASSPSTSTDTQYF
j_call: TRBJ2-2; v_call: TRBV5-4; clone_size: -; d_call: -; cdr3_length: 14; cdr3_nt: TGTGCCAGCAGCCACTCCAGGGGCGGTAGGGAGCTGTTTTTT; cdr3_aa: CASSHSRGGRELFF
j_call: TRBJ1-4; v_call: TRBV2; clone_size: -; d_call: -; cdr3_length: 14; cdr3_nt: TGTGCCAGCAGTTCAGACGGGTTAAATGAAAAACTGTTTTTT; cdr3_aa: CASSSDGLNEKLFF
j_call: TRBJ2-5; v_call: TRBV5-6; clone_size: -; d_call: -; cdr3_length: 14; cdr3_nt: TGTGCCAGCAGCTTGGTACACACGCAAGAGACCCAGTACTTC; cdr3_aa: CASSLVHTQETQYF
j_call: TRBJ2-5; v_call: TRBV7-7; clone_size: -; d_call: -; cdr3_length: 14; cdr3_nt: TGTGCTAGCAGCTTAGGGCCAGGGCAAGAGACCCAGTACTTC; cdr3_aa: CASSLGPGQETQYF
j_call: TRBJ1-1; v_call: TRBV15; clone_size: -; d_call: -; cdr3_length: 13; cdr3_nt: TGTGCCACCAGCAGGGGGGGGCTCACTGAAGCTTTCTTT; cdr3_aa: CATSRGGLTEAFF
j_call: TRBJ1-1; v_call: TRBV7-6; clone_size: few; d_call: -; cdr3_length: 16; cdr3_nt: TGTGCCAGCAGCTTACGGGGGGCGCATGGGAACACTGAAGCTTTCTTT; cdr3_aa: CASSLRGAHGNTEAFF
j_call: TRBJ2-2; v_call: TRBV7-8; clone_size: few; d_call: -; cdr3_length: 14; cdr3_nt: TGTGCCAGCAGCTTGGGCAGAAACACCGGGGAGCTGTTTTTT; cdr3_aa: CASSLGRNTGELFF
j_call: TRBJ1-5; v_call: TRBV28; clone_size: -; d_call: -; cdr3_length: 14; cdr3_nt: TGTGCCAGCAGTGGCGGGGGGGGCAATCAGCCCCAGCATTTT; cdr3_aa: CASSGGGGNQPQHF
j_call: TRBJ2-2; v_call: TRBV4-3; clone_size: -; d_call: -; cdr3_length: 17; cdr3_nt: TGCGCCAGCAGCCAACGCCCGGGATTTCCTCTCCCCGGGGAGCTGTTTTTT; cdr3_aa: CASSQRPGFPLPGELFF
j_call: TRBJ2-7; v_call: TRBV6-9; clone_size: once; d_call: TRBD1; cdr3_length: 13; cdr3_nt: TGTGCCAGCAGTTGGGACAGATCCTACGAGCAGTACTTC; cdr3_aa: CASSWDRSYEQYF
j_call: TRBJ1-3; v_call: TRBV9; clone_size: -; d_call: -; cdr3_length: 14; cdr3_nt: TGTGCCAGCAGCGTAGCAGTATCTGGAAACACCATATATTTT; cdr3_aa: CASSVAVSGNTIYF
j_call: TRBJ2-7; v_call: TRBV2; clone_size: -; d_call: TRBD2; cdr3_length: 18; cdr3_nt: TGTGCCAGCAGTAGAAGCGGGGTAGGACTAGAGGCGGACCGCGAGCAGTACTTC; cdr3_aa: CASSRSGVGLEADREQYF
j_call: TRBJ2-1; v_call: TRBV11-2; clone_size: -; d_call: -; cdr3_length: 15; cdr3_nt: TGTGCCAGCAGCTTAGAGTGGGCCATTTACAATGAGCAGTTCTTC; cdr3_aa: CASSLEWAIYNEQFF
j_call: TRBJ1-2; v_call: TRBV6-1; clone_size: -; d_call: -; cdr3_length: 14; cdr3_nt: TGTGCCAGCAGTGTTTACGGGGTAAACTATGGCTACACCTTC; cdr3_aa: CASSVYGVNYGYTF
j_call: TRBJ2-3; v_call: TRBV7-2; clone_size: -; d_call: -; cdr3_length: 14; cdr3_nt: TGTGCCAGCAGCCCCCCCGCAGGCCCAGATACGCAGTATTTT; cdr3_aa: CASSPPAGPDTQYF
j_call: TRBJ2-7; v_call: TRBV6-6; clone_size: -; d_call: TRBD2; cdr3_length: 15; cdr3_nt: TGTGCCAGCAGCGGCACTAGCGGGGGAAACTACGAGCAGTACTTC; cdr3_aa: CASSGTSGGNYEQYF
j_call: TRBJ2-3; v_call: TRBV7-9; clone_size: -; d_call: -; cdr3_length: 15; cdr3_nt: TGTGCCAGCAGCCGCGGGGCGGGACCGGGGGATACGCAGTATTTT; cdr3_aa: CASSRGAGPGDTQYF
j_call: TRBJ2-3; v_call: TRBV29-1; clone_size: -; d_call: TRBD2; cdr3_length: 17; cdr3_nt: TGCAGCGGCCTCGCTAGCGGGGGGGCCATTGGGGCAGATACGCAGTATTTT; cdr3_aa: CSGLASGGAIGADTQYF